The 12 T cell receptor beta chains below come from one sample, sequenced in a study of control samples from healthy donors and cancer patients. Clones were read by immunoSEQ multiplex PCR, and TCRdb kept only the in-frame ones, dropping some. The sample has about 170,000 clones; approximately 86% are singletons. Source material: blood. The receptors stem from a woman in her 30s in good health.

The chain combines TRBV4-1 with TRBJ2-7, with a tentative D call TRBD2 (5 bases). Germline CDR1 and CDR2: MGHRA and YSYEKL. CDR3 length equals 13 residues. V lost 3 bases and J lost 3, with 9 bases in between. CDR3 loop: CASSHGGGYEQYF. CDR3 nucleotides: TGCGCCAGCAGCCATGGAGGAGGCTACGAGCAGTACTTC.

CDR3 in amino acids: CASNTGVTEAFF. CDR3 DNA sequence: TGTGCCAGCAACACAGGGGTCACTGAAGCTTTCTTT. The chain couples TRBV6-5 to TRBJ1-1; 7 bases are a match to TRBD1. CDR1 is MNHEY, CDR2 SVGAGI, per germline. J was trimmed by 4 bases and V by 7 bases; bases with no gene match: 3. The CDR3 totals 12 residues.

The CDR3: CASSLVDGFDFTGELFF. CDR3 sequence (DNA): TGCGCCAGCAGCTTGGTAGATGGCTTCGACTTCACCGGGGAGCTGTTTTTT. The rearrangement uses TRBV5-1 and TRBJ2-2, with D uncertain. V was pared by 0 bases and J by 4 bases, with 16 bases between. The CDR3 spans 17 residues. Germline lookup yields CDR1 SGHRS and CDR2 YFSETQ.

The chain recombines TRBV9 with TRBJ2-2, with TRBD1 matching 8 bases. The germline V gene encodes CDR1 SGDLS and CDR2 YYNGEE. Trimming took 0 bases from V and 3 from J; bases not matched to a gene: 4. There are 16 residues in the CDR3. CDR3 loop: CASSVEAGGYTGELFF. The CDR3 DNA follows: TGTGCCAGCAGCGTAGAGGCAGGGGGCTACACCGGGGAGCTGTTTTTT.

This clone was detected a few times. In DNA form, the CDR3 reads TGTGCCAGCAGTCGCGGCAGGGCCTCCCGGAGCAATCAGCCCCAGCATTTT. This codes for CASSRGRASRSNQPQHF. The chain links TRBV28 to TRBJ1-5; D is perhaps TRBD1 (5 bases). Germline V gives CDR1 MDHEN, CDR2 SYDVKM. V lost 5 bases, J lost 1 base, and 18 bases lay in between. The CDR3 is 17 residues long.

The chain carries TRBV19 and TRBJ1-2; TRBD1 is a possible D gene (5 bases). The CDR3 runs to 16 residues. CDR1 LNHDA and CDR2 SQIVND come from the germline V gene (reference sequence). V dropped 5 bases and J dropped 0 bases, with 16 bases sitting between them. The DNA for the CDR3 is TGTGCCAGTAGTCCCAACAGACAGCGTTCTAACTATGGCTACACCTTC. Residues: CASSPNRQRSNYGYTF.

CDR3 residues: CSGLIGITTAFF. The CDR3 nucleotides are TGCAGCGGCCTCATTGGGATAACAACAGCTTTCTTT. The genes are TRBV29-1 and TRBJ1-1; D is unclear. The V and J ends lost 7 bases and 10 bases respectively, with 19 bases between them. The V gene's germline CDR1 is SQVTM and CDR2 ANQGSEA. This CDR3 contains 12 residues.

A few counts support this clone. CDR3 nucleotides: TGTGCCAGCAACTGGACCGGCAGGGGGACTGAAGCTTTCTTT. The encoded protein is CASNWTGRGTEAFF. This sequence joins TRBV5-6 and TRBJ1-1; 7 bases are a match to TRBD1. V lost 6 bases and J lost 5; bases outside the gene matches: 10. CDR3 length: 14 amino acids. Germline V gives CDR1 SGHDT, CDR2 YYEEEE.

The genes are TRBV10-2 and TRBJ1-4, with no clear D. Germline loops: CDR1 WSHSY, CDR2 SAAADI. The ends were cut back, 7 bases at V and 6 bases at J, with 9 bases in the middle. This CDR3 spans 12 amino acids. DNA of the CDR3: TGCGCCAGCACTGCATCGTATGAAAAACTGTTTTTT. Translated, it gives CASTASYEKLFF.

The chain is built from TRBV11-2 and TRBJ2-3, with D maybe TRBD2 (5 bases). Trimming removed 5 bases at V and 2 bases at J, with 23 bases between. The germline CDR1 and CDR2 sequences are SGHAT and FQNNGV. The CDR3 sequence is 18 residues long. The CDR3 nucleotides read TGTGCCAGCAGCCGATACCGTCGGGGAAGCGGCCACACAGATACGCAGTATTTT. It specifies CASSRYRRGSGHTDTQYF.

The chain couples TRBV19 to TRBJ2-7; unclear D gene. The CDR3 is made up of 15 amino acids. Germline V CDR1 and CDR2: LNHDA, SQIVND (reference sequence). Trimming removed 4 bases at V and 2 bases at J, with 15 bases between. The CDR3 loop is CASSTIDRLPYEQYF. In DNA, the CDR3 is TGTGCCAGTAGTACCATAGACCGTCTTCCCTACGAGCAGTACTTC.

The chain uses TRBV11-2 and TRBJ1-1; D is undetermined. The CDR3 has 13 amino acids. V was shortened by 5 bases and J by 5 bases, with 12 bases between the two germline ends. CDR1 is SGHAT, CDR2 FQNNGV, per germline. The CDR3 bases are TGTGCCAGCAGCCCCGGTGCTCAGACTGAAGCTTTCTTT. Translation gives CASSPGAQTEAFF.